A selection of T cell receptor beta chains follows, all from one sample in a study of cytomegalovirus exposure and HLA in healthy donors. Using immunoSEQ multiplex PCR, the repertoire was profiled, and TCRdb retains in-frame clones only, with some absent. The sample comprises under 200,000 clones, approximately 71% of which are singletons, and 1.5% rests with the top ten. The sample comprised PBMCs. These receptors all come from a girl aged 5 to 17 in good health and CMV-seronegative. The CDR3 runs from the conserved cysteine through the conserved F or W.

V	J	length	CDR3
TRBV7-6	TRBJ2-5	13	CASSLPPFWTQYF
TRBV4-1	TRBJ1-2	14	CASSQEIYSQGYTF
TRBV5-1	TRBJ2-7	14	CASSFRGGSYEQYF
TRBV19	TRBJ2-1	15	CASDSKGQGIGEQFF
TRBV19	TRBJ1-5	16	CASSPPPLFSNQPQHF
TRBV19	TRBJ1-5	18	CASNSPTGSFYSNQPQHF
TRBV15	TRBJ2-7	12	CATSREETEQYF
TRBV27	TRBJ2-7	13	CASSGSTSYEQYF
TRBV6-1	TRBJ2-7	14	CASSPALDGYEQYF
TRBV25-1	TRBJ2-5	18	CASSDMLAGALTGETQYF
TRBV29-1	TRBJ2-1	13	CSATGGFVNEQFF
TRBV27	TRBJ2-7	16	CASSRSSGGGSYEQYF
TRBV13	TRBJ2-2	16	CASSPRQGVNTGELFF
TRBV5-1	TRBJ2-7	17	CASSFDRGSPSTYEQYF
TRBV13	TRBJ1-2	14	CASRTDNSGYGYTF
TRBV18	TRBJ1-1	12	CASSTLTGEAFF